The next 29 T cell receptor beta chains were all read from a single sample in a study of blood T cell repertoires in COVID-19. Data came from immunoSEQ multiplex PCR; TCRdb stores just in-frame clones and leaves some out. The sample carries some 250,000 clones, 80% to 90% recorded once. Specimen: peripheral blood. Receptors originate from a young woman with COVID-19, enrolled during active disease.

This rearrangement joins TRBV3-1 (or the pseudogene TRBV3-2) to TRBJ2-5; a possible D gene is TRBD2 (6 bases). The V end was cut by 4 bases, the J end by 5 bases, with 17 bases between. The CDR3 runs 15 residues. Germline assignment: CDR1 LGHDT and CDR2 YNNKEL (reference sequence). The CDR3: CASSLPGLFVETQYF. The CDR3 coding sequence is TGTGCCAGCAGCCTCCCGGGACTCTTCGTCGAGACCCAGTACTTC.

This chain joins TRBV27 and TRBJ2-2, with 9 bases fitting TRBD2. Germline CDR1 and CDR2: MNHEY and SMNVEV (reference sequence). The CDR3 contains 16 residues. V lost 5 bases and J lost 1; bases outside the gene matches: 5. The CDR3 spells CASSDLAGWNTGELFF. The CDR3 DNA sequence: TGTGCCAGCAGTGATCTAGCGGGGTGGAACACCGGGGAGCTGTTTTTT.

Concerning this clone: The sample holds other DNA sequences that translate to the same CDR3. The rearrangement joins TRBV2 to TRBJ2-7; 10 positions match TRBD2. The V gene's germline CDR1 is SNHLY and CDR2 FYNNEI. The CDR3 contains 15 residues. J was trimmed by 0 bases and V by 4 bases; bases with no gene match: 3. The chain's CDR3 is CASSGGLAASYEQYF. Written as DNA, the CDR3 is TGTGCCAGCAGTGGCGGACTAGCGGCCTCCTACGAGCAGTACTTC.

Concerning this clone itself: The sample holds other DNA sequences that translate to the same CDR3. The V gene is TRBV5-1, the J gene TRBJ2-7, with 7 bases identical to TRBD1. Trimming removed 1 base from V and 4 bases from J; junction bases left unmatched: 2. Germline V lookup: CDR1 SGHRS, CDR2 YFSETQ. This CDR3 is 13 amino acids long. CDR3 protein: CASSLTGAYEQYF. The CDR3 nucleotides read TGCGCCAGCAGCTTGACAGGGGCTTACGAGCAGTACTTC.

This sequence joins TRBV4-2 and TRBJ2-7, with TRBD1 identical over 9 bases. In germline, CDR1 is LGHNA, CDR2 YNFKEQ. V lost 4 bases and J lost 2; bases outside the gene matches: 12. The CDR3 totals 17 residues. The CDR3 DNA sequence: TGTGCCAGCAGCCCTTTAATCCCGGGACAGGGCGCCTACGAGCAGTACTTC. It is translated as CASSPLIPGQGAYEQYF.

V usage is TRBV7-8 and J usage is TRBJ2-2; 7 bases fit TRBD2. J lost 1 base, V lost 2 bases, and 4 bases had no gene match. The CDR3 is 16 residues long. The germline CDR1 and CDR2 sequences are SGHVS and FQNEAQ. The CDR3 reads CASSLNERGNTGELFF. Here the CDR3 DNA reads TGTGCCAGCAGCTTAAATGAGCGGGGGAACACCGGGGAGCTGTTTTTT.

This clone was recorded a few times. The chain joins TRBV27 to TRBJ1-4, with TRBD1 identical over 9 bases. Germline V lookup: CDR1 MNHEY, CDR2 SMNVEV (reference sequence). The junction had 16 bases not matched to a gene; V was cut back by 7 bases and J by 4 bases. The CDR3 contains 18 residues. CDR3 coding DNA: TGTGCCAGCACACTAAGGTGGACAGGGGCGCGGGATAATGAAAAACTGTTTTTT. Translation: CASTLRWTGARDNEKLFF.

This chain uses TRBV6-5 with TRBJ1-2, with unresolved D. Trimming left V 0 bases short and J 8 bases short, with 7 bases between. CDR1 MNHEY and CDR2 SVGAGI come from the germline V gene. The length of the CDR3 is 12 residues. CDR3 bases: TGTGCCAGCAGTTACTCGGGCAGGGGCTACACCTTC. Translated: CASSYSGRGYTF.

V is TRBV6-4 and J is TRBJ2-3; possibly TRBD2 for D (5 bases). CDR3 size: 13 residues. Germline CDR1 is MRHNA and CDR2 is SNTAGT. The V gene lost 3 bases and the J gene lost 6 bases, with 10 bases spanning the gap. The CDR3 nucleotides are TGTGCCAGCAGTGATTCGCCGGGGGATACGCAGTATTTT. Residues: CASSDSPGDTQYF.

This rearrangement joins TRBV19 to TRBJ1-1; TRBD1 agrees at 9 bases. The germline V gene encodes CDR1 LNHDA and CDR2 SQIVND (reference sequence). V shed 5 bases, J shed 4 bases, and the junction held 5 bases outside the gene matches. CDR3 length: 14 residues. The CDR3, as DNA: TGTGCCAGTAGTCGGATGACAGGGGGCACTGAAGCTTTCTTT. It specifies CASSRMTGGTEAFF.

V is TRBV9 and J is TRBJ1-5; D not resolved. Germline-derived CDR1 and CDR2 are SGDLS and YYNGEE. The CDR3 length is 15 residues. Deletions cut 4 bases from V and 6 bases from J, with 17 bases between. CDR3 DNA sequence: TGTGCCAGCAGCCCTGTCCCTGACGTAGCTCAGCCCCAGCATTTT. Amino acids: CASSPVPDVAQPQHF.

This chain links TRBV6-5 with TRBJ2-7, with D unresolved. This CDR3 spans 11 amino acids. CDR1 is MNHEY and CDR2 is SVGAGI in the germline V gene. Trimming took off 7 bases at V and 4 bases at J, with 8 bases between the two ends. Here the CDR3 DNA reads TGTGCCAGCATGACCGGGTACGAGCAGTACTTC. The encoded protein is CASMTGYEQYF.

In DNA, the CDR3 is TGTGCCATCAGGATAGCGGGGGGTTCCTACGAGCAGTACTTC. Translation: CAIRIAGGSYEQYF. This chain connects TRBV10-3 to TRBJ2-7, with TRBD2 matching 10 bases. Trimming cost V 6 bases and J 1 base; bases outside gene matches: 3. Germline-derived CDR1 and CDR2 are ENHRY and SYGVKD. There are 14 residues in the CDR3.

The rearrangement links TRBV6-5 to TRBJ2-1; TRBD2 matches 9 bases. Germline V gene lookup returns CDR1 MNHEY and CDR2 SVGAGI. The CDR3 consists of 13 residues. Trimming removed 8 bases from V and 5 bases from J; junction bases left unmatched: 4. CDR3 in amino acids: CASWGLANNEQFF. The CDR3 DNA follows: TGTGCCAGCTGGGGACTAGCCAACAATGAGCAGTTCTTC.

The chain recombines TRBV18 with TRBJ2-3; 11 bases fit TRBD2. Germline V CDR1 and CDR2: KGHSH, LQKENI. This CDR3 contains 16 residues. V shed 6 bases, J shed 4 bases, and the junction held 9 bases outside the gene matches. In nucleotides, the CDR3 is TGTGCCAGCTCTCAAGGGACTAGCGGAAGGGCAGATACGCAGTATTTT. It translates to CASSQGTSGRADTQYF.

This rearrangement joins TRBV6-2 or TRBV6-3 to TRBJ1-2; a possible D gene is TRBD1 (6 bases). Germline V CDR1 and CDR2: MNHEY, SVGEGT. Trimming shortened V by 4 bases and J by 4 bases, and 13 bases separated the two germline ends. The CDR3 runs 14 residues. The CDR3 sequence: CASSFVGGFYGYTF. CDR3 DNA: TGTGCCAGCAGTTTCGTTGGGGGCTTCTATGGCTACACCTTC.

The chain has TRBV7-9 and TRBJ1-2; 9 positions agree with TRBD1. Trimming removed 1 base from V and 2 bases from J; junction bases left unmatched: 5. Germline V gene sequence: CDR1 SEHNR, CDR2 FQNEAQ (reference sequence). The CDR3 spans 16 residues. For the CDR3, the DNA is TGTGCCAGCAGCTTAGTTATCACAGGGGGCAACTATGGCTACACCTTC. Residues: CASSLVITGGNYGYTF.

V and J are TRBV4-1 and TRBJ2-1, with 7 nucleotides matching TRBD2. Germline V gene data show CDR1 as MGHRA and CDR2 as YSYEKL. The length of the CDR3 is 16 residues. V lost 4 bases, J lost 4 bases, and 10 bases stayed unmatched. CDR3 bases: TGCGCCAGCAGCCCCGAGACTAGCAGCTCATACAATGAGCAGTTCTTC. This codes for CASSPETSSSYNEQFF.

The V call is TRBV10-1, the J call TRBJ1-1, with D perhaps TRBD1 (5 bases). Between the trimmed V and J ends, which lost 2 bases and 0 bases, there was a span of 10 bases. In germline, CDR1 is WNHNN, CDR2 SYGVQD (reference sequence). The CDR3 has 15 amino acids. CDR3 region: CASSEIPRVNTEAFF. Written as DNA, the CDR3 is TGCGCCAGCAGTGAGATCCCCAGGGTGAACACTGAAGCTTTCTTT.

V is TRBV9 and J is TRBJ2-3, with D uncertain. Germline CDR1 is SGDLS and CDR2 is YYNGEE. The CDR3 totals 13 residues. The germline V and J ends were trimmed by 7 bases and 2 bases, with 11 bases remaining between them. The chain's CDR3 is CASAIRVTDTQYF. In DNA form, the CDR3 reads TGTGCCAGCGCGATTCGGGTCACAGATACGCAGTATTTT.

V usage is TRBV5-1 and J usage is TRBJ2-7; a weak D match, TRBD1 (6 bases). Germline lookup yields CDR1 SGHRS and CDR2 YFSETQ. This CDR3 has 14 residues. V was cut by 2 bases and J by 3 bases, with 12 bases left in between. The CDR3 loop reads CASSFGGGVYEQYF. The CDR3 DNA is TGCGCCAGCAGCTTTGGTGGGGGCGTCTACGAGCAGTACTTC.

The rearrangement joins TRBV5-6 to TRBJ1-4; 7 bases fit TRBD1. The germline V gene encodes CDR1 SGHDT and CDR2 YYEEEE. This CDR3 is 14 amino acids long. The V segment lost 1 base and the J segment 8 bases; nucleotides outside the gene matches: 5. CDR3 sequence: CASSLTGENEKLFF. CDR3 sequence (DNA): TGTGCCAGCAGCTTGACAGGGGAGAACGAAAAACTGTTTTTT.

The rearrangement uses TRBV11-2 and TRBJ2-3; the D gene is possibly TRBD1 (5 bases). Trimming removed 3 bases at V and 0 bases at J, with 10 bases between. Germline CDR1 SGHAT, CDR2 FQNNGV. The CDR3 extends over 15 amino acids. CDR3 DNA sequence: TGTGCCAGCAGCTTTGGGGCTAGGAGCACAGATACGCAGTATTTT. Its protein is CASSFGARSTDTQYF. Looking up the rest from reference TRBV11-2 and TRBJ2-3 gives the full variable domain: EAGVAQSPRYKIIEKRQSVAFWCNPISGHATLYWYQQILGQGPKLLIQFQNNGVVDDSQLPKDRFSAERLKGVDSTLKIQPAKLEDSAVYLCASSFGARSTDTQYFGPGTRLTVL.

The chain employs TRBV7-2 and TRBJ1-5, with unresolved D. The length of the CDR3 is 14 residues. Trimming took off 2 bases at V and 3 bases at J, with 8 bases between the two ends. Germline CDR1 is SGHTA and CDR2 is FQGNSA. CDR3 in DNA: TGTGCCAGCAGCTTACAGGCTCTCAATCAGCCCCAGCATTTT. Translation: CASSLQALNQPQHF.

The chain has TRBV5-6 and TRBJ2-7, with 9 bases lining up with TRBD1. Germline V gene data show CDR1 as SGHDT and CDR2 as YYEEEE. This CDR3 is built from 14 residues. V was pared by 5 bases and J by 2 bases, with 5 bases of the junction left unmatched. CDR3 nucleotides: TGTGCCAGCAGTAAGGGACAGGGTGCCTACGAGCAGTACTTC. It codes for CASSKGQGAYEQYF.

The rearrangement links TRBV11-2 to TRBJ1-2, with 8 bases that match TRBD1. V was pared by 5 bases and J by 4 bases, with 6 bases of the junction left unmatched. From germline, CDR1 is SGHAT and CDR2 FQNNGV. The CDR3 consists of 14 residues. DNA for the CDR3: TGTGCCAGCAGCGTAGGACAGGGACTCTATGGCTACACCTTC. Translated: CASSVGQGLYGYTF.

The V and J genes are TRBV7-9 and TRBJ2-7; TRBD2 aligns across 8 bases. V lost 5 bases, J lost 12 bases, and 9 bases stayed unmatched. Germline V gene data show CDR1 as SEHNR and CDR2 as FQNEAQ (reference sequence). The CDR3 loop spans 12 amino acids. The CDR3 DNA sequence: TGTGCCAGCAGCCCAACCAGCGGGGGCCTGTACTTC. This encodes CASSPTSGGLYF.

The chain couples TRBV3-1 (or the pseudogene TRBV3-2) to TRBJ2-3; the match to TRBD2 covers 11 bases. Germline V gives CDR1 LGHDT, CDR2 YNNKEL (reference sequence). The CDR3 has 16 residues. V shed 4 bases and J 6 bases; nucleotides not matched to a gene: 9. The CDR3 protein is CASSPYRLAGPDTQYF. The CDR3 nucleotides read TGTGCCAGCAGCCCCTATAGACTAGCGGGGCCGGATACGCAGTATTTT.

CDR3 region: CASSLGRGWVEQYF. Written as DNA, the CDR3 is TGTGCCAGCAGCTTGGGCAGGGGGTGGGTCGAGCAGTACTTC. This chain links TRBV5-5 with TRBJ2-7; 7 nucleotides match TRBD1. Germline assignment: CDR1 SGHKS and CDR2 YYEKEE (reference sequence). J was trimmed by 6 bases and V by 0 bases; bases with no gene match: 6. The CDR3 is 14 amino acids. Complete variable domain (other parts from reference TRBV5-5 and TRBJ2-7): DAGVTQSPTHLIKTRGQQVTLRCSPISGHKSVSWYQQVLGQGPQFIFQYYEKEERGRGNFPDRFSARQFPNYSSELNVNALLLGDSALYLCASSLGRGWVEQYFGPGTRLTVT.